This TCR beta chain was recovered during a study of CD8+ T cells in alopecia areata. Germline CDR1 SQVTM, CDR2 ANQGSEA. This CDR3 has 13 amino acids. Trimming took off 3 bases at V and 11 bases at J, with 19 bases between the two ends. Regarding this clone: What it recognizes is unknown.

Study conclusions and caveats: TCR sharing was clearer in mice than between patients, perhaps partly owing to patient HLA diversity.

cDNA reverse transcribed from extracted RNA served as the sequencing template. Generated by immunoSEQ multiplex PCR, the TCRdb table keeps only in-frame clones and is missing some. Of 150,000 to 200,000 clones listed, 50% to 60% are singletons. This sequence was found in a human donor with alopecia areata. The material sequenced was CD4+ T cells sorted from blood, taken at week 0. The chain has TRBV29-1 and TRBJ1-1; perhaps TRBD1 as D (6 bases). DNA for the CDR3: TGCAGCGTTGACGGCGGGGGGGCCGACTCGGCTTTCTTT. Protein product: CSVDGGGADSAFF.